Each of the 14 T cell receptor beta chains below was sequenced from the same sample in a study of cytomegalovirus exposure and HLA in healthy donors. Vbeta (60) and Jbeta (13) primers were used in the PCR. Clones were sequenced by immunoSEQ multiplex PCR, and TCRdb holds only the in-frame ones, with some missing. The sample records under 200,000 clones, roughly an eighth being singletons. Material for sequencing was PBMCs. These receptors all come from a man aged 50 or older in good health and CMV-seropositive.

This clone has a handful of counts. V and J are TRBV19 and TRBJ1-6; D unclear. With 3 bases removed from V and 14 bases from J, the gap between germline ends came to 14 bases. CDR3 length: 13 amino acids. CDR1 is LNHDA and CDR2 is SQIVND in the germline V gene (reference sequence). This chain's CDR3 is CASSMRESLTLHF. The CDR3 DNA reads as TGTGCCAGTAGTATGAGGGAGAGCCTAACCCTCCACTTT.

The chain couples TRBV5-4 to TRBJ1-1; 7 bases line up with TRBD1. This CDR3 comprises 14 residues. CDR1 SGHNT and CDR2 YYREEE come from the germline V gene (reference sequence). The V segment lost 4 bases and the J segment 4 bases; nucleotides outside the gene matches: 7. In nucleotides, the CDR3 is TGTGCCAGCAGCCTACCACAGGGGAGCACTGAAGCTTTCTTT. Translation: CASSLPQGSTEAFF.

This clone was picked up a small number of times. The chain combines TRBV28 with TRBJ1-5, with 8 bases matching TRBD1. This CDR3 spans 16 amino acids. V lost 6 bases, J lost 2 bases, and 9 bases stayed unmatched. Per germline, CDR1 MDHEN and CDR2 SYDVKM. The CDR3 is CASSDDRGGGNQPQHF. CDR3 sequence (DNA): TGTGCCAGCAGCGATGACAGGGGAGGTGGCAATCAGCCCCAGCATTTT.

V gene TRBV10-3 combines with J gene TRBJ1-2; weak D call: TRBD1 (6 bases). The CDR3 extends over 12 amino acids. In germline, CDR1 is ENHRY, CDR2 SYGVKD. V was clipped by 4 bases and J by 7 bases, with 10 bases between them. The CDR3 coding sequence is TGTGCCATCAGTGTCGAGGGGGTTGGCTACACCTTC. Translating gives CAISVEGVGYTF.

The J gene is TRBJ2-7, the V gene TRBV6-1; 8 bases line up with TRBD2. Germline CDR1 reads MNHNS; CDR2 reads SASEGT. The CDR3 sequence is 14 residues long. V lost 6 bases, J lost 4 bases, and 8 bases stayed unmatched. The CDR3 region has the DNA TGTGCCAGCAGCGGGGGGGCAGGGTTGTACGAGCAGTACTTC. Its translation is CASSGGAGLYEQYF.

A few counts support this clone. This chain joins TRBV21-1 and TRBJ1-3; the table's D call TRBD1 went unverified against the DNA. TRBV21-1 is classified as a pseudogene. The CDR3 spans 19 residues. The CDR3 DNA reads TGTGCCAGCACCTCCCTCCGGGACAGGGGTCCCCAGATTGGAAACACCATATATTTT. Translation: CASTSLRDRGPQIGNTIYF.

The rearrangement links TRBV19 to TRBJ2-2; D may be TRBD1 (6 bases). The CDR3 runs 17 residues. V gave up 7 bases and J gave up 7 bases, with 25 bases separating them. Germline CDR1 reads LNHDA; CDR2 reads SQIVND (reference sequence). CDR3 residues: CASTPGLGRPGDGELFF. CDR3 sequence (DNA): TGTGCCAGTACCCCGGGCTTAGGCCGCCCAGGGGACGGGGAGCTGTTTTTT.

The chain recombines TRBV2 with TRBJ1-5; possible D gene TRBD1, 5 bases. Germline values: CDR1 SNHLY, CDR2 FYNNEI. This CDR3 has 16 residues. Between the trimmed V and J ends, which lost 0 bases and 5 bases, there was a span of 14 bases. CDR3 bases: TGTGCCAGCAGTGAAGCAGGCAGGGTCGGCGATCAGCCCCAGCATTTT. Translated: CASSEAGRVGDQPQHF.

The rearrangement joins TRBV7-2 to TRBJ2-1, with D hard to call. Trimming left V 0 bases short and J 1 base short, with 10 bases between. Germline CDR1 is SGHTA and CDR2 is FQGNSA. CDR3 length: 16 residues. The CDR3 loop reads CASSLAGSASYNEQFF. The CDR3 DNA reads TGTGCCAGCAGCTTAGCGGGCAGTGCTTCCTACAATGAGCAGTTCTTC.

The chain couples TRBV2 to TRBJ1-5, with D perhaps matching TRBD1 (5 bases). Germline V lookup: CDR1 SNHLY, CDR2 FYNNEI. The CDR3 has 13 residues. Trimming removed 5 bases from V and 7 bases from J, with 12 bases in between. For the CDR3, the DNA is TGTGCCAGCAGTAGGCAGGGTGGGCAGCCCCAGCATTTT. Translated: CASSRQGGQPQHF.

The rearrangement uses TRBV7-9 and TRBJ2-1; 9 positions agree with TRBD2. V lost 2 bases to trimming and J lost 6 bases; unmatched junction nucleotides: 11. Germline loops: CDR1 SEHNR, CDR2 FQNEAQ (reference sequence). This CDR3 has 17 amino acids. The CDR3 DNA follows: TGTGCCAGCAGCTTACCTCGTGGGGCGGGGGGGCTCAATGAGCAGTTCTTC. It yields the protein CASSLPRGAGGLNEQFF.

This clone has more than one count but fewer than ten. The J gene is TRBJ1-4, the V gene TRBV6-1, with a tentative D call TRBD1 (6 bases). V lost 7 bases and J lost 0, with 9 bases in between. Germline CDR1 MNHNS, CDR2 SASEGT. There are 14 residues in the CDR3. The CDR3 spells CASTRTATNEKLFF. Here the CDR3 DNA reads TGTGCCAGCACCCGGACAGCAACTAATGAAAAACTGTTTTTT.

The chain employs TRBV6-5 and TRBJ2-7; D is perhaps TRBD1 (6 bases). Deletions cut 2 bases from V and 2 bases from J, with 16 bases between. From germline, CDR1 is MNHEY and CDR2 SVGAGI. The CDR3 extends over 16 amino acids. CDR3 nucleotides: TGTGCCAGCAGTTACCGTCATACACAGGGCACCTACGAGCAGTACTTC. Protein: CASSYRHTQGTYEQYF.

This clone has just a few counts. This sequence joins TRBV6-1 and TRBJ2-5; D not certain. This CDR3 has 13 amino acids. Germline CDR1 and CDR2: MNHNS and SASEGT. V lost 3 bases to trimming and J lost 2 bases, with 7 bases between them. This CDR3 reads CASSDLAQETQYF. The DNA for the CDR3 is TGTGCCAGCAGTGATTTGGCTCAAGAGACCCAGTACTTC.